The sequence of this TCR beta chain was determined in a study of CD8+CD57+ T cells in acquired aplastic anemia. Study-level background: The sorted CD4+ and CD8+ cells yielded an average around 3.2 ug of DNA.

Investigators profiled TCR beta VDJ and CDR3 from genomic DNA template. In TCRdb, the reads were re-called with MiXCR into one record per CDR3 protein. The sample has approximately 98,000 distinct CDR3 sequences, around 50% seen once. This clonotype was recorded many times. This CDR3 is built from 13 residues. The germline gives CDR1 SGHVS, CDR2 FQNEAQ. Trimming pared 1 base from V and 2 bases from J, leaving 6 bases between. The TCR comes from a human donor in good health, serving as a control. This chain joins TRBV7-8 and TRBJ2-7, with unresolved D. What was sequenced was sorted CD4+, CD8+, or CD8+CD57+ T cells (not recorded which) from PBMCs. CDR3 nucleotide sequence: TGTGCCAGCAGCTTAGAAATAACCTACGAGCAGTACTTC. Translated, it gives CASSLEITYEQYF.